The 8 T cell receptor beta chains reported below all come from one sample, sequenced in a study of type 1 regulatory T cells. TCRdb fed the reads into MiXCR, producing one record per CDR3 protein. This table has tens of thousands of distinct CDR3 sequences, 62% appearing once. These receptors are not linked to any known antigen. The source material was cultured non-Tr1 T cells, either the whole culture or a sorted T cell fraction (not recorded which). Receptors were obtained from a human donor in good health.

This chain connects TRBV19 to TRBJ2-5; 8 nucleotides line up with TRBD1. V was clipped by 6 bases and J by 4 bases; unmatched bases: 7. Germline lookup yields CDR1 LNHDA and CDR2 SQIVND (reference sequence). The CDR3 totals 14 residues. This CDR3 reads CASRSGTGGETQYF. CDR3 coding DNA: TGTGCCAGTAGATCCGGTACAGGGGGAGAGACCCAGTACTTC.

The chain joins TRBV7-2 to TRBJ2-2; D gene unclear. V was clipped by 6 bases and J by 6 bases, with 11 bases between them. The CDR3 consists of 13 residues. The germline V gene has CDR1 SGHTA and CDR2 FQGNSA. For the CDR3, the DNA is TGTGCCAGCAGTCCCGATAAGGCCGGGGAGCTGTTTTTT. This encodes CASSPDKAGELFF.

This clonotype came up a few times. The chain recombines TRBV10-1 with TRBJ2-7; tentatively, D is TRBD2 (5 bases). This CDR3 has 14 residues. The V and J ends lost 11 bases and 0 bases respectively, with 17 bases between them. Germline CDR1 WNHNN, CDR2 SYGVQD (reference sequence). CDR3 loop: CAPNPADSSYEQYF. CDR3 coding DNA: TGCGCCCCCAACCCAGCGGATAGCTCCTACGAGCAGTACTTC.

By share of the sample, this clonotype is medium-sized. The J gene is TRBJ2-1, the V gene TRBV9; D gene ambiguous. Trimming pared 3 bases from V and 4 bases from J, leaving 8 bases between. The CDR3 contains 13 residues. Germline CDR1 reads SGDLS; CDR2 reads YYNGEE. As DNA, the CDR3 is TGTGCCAGCAGCGCTTCCGATTACAATGAGCAGTTCTTC. Amino acid sequence: CASSASDYNEQFF.

The V call is TRBV15, the J call TRBJ2-6; D not resolved. V was trimmed by 0 bases and J by 0 bases, leaving 9 bases between them. This CDR3 comprises 17 residues. Germline V gene sequence: CDR1 LNHNV, CDR2 YYDKDF (reference sequence). CDR3 DNA: TGTGCCACCAGCAGAGATAGGGTTTTCTCTGGGGCCAACGTCCTGACTTTC. Translated: CATSRDRVFSGANVLTF.

The gene calls are TRBV4-3 and TRBJ2-1; no firm D call. The germline V gene encodes CDR1 LGHNA and CDR2 YSLEER. V dropped 1 base and J dropped 6 bases, with 7 bases sitting between them. The CDR3 has 13 residues. The CDR3 DNA is TGCGCCAGCAGCCAAGGCCTCTCCAATGAGCAGTTCTTC. Translation gives CASSQGLSNEQFF.

V and J are TRBV7-8 and TRBJ1-1, with 7 bases lining up with TRBD1. CDR1 and CDR2 (germline): SGHVS, FQNEAQ. With 1 base clipped from V and 4 bases from J, the junction kept 3 bases outside the gene matches. The CDR3 covers 14 residues. CDR3 in amino acids: CASSLDPGGTEAFF. The CDR3 region has the DNA TGTGCCAGCAGCTTAGATCCAGGGGGCACTGAAGCTTTCTTT.

The J gene is TRBJ2-5, the V gene TRBV11-2, with D maybe TRBD1 (5 bases). The CDR3 is made up of 16 amino acids. The germline CDR1 and CDR2 sequences are SGHAT and FQNNGV. The V and J ends lost 1 base and 2 bases respectively, with 14 bases between them. This CDR3 reads CASSLGQGMRQETQYF. The CDR3 DNA sequence: TGTGCCAGCAGCTTAGGTCAGGGAATGAGGCAAGAGACCCAGTACTTC. The whole variable domain, filled in from reference TRBV11-2 and TRBJ2-5, reads EAGVAQSPRYKIIEKRQSVAFWCNPISGHATLYWYQQILGQGPKLLIQFQNNGVVDDSQLPKDRFSAERLKGVDSTLKIQPAKLEDSAVYLCASSLGQGMRQETQYFGPGTRLLVL.